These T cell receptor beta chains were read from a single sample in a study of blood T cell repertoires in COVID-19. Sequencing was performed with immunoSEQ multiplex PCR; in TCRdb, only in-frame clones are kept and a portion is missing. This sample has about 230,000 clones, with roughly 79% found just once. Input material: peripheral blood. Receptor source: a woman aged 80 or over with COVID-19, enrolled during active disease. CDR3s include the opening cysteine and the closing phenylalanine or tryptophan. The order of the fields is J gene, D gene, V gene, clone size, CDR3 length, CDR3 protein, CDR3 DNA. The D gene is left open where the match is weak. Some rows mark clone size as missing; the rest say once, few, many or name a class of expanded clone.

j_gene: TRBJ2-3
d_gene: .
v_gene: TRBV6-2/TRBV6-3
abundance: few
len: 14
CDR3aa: CASSYYMATDTQYF
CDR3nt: TGTGCCAGCAGTTACTACATGGCAACAGATACGCAGTATTTT

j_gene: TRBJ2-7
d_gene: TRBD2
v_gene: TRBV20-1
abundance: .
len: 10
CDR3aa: CSAASGKPYF
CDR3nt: TGCAGTGCCGCGAGCGGGAAACCGTACTTC

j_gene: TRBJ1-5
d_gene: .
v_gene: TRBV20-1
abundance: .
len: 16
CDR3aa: CSASADGGRSNQPQHF
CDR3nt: TGCAGTGCTAGTGCGGACGGAGGTCGTAGCAATCAGCCCCAGCATTTT

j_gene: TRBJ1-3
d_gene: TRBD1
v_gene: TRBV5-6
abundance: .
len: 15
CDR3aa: CASSSLRDRVNTIYF
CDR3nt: TGTGCCAGCAGCTCTCTCCGGGACAGGGTAAACACCATATATTTT

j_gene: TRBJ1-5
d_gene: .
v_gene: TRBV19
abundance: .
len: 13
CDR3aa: CASGTIGYQPQHF
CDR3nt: TGTGCCAGTGGTACCATCGGGTATCAGCCCCAGCATTTT

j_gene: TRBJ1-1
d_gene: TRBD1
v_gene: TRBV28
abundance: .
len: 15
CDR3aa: CASRSGTVMNTEAFF
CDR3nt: TGTGCCAGCAGATCCGGGACAGTCATGAACACTGAAGCTTTCTTT

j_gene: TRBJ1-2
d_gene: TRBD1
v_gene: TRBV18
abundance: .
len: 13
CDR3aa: CASSPGGTYGYTF
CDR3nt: TGTGCCAGCTCCCCAGGGGGGACTTATGGCTACACCTTC

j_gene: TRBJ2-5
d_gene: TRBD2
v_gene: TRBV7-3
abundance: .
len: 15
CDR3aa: CASSLTTSGVETQYF
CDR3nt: TGTGCCAGCAGCTTAACGACTAGCGGGGTTGAGACCCAGTACTTC

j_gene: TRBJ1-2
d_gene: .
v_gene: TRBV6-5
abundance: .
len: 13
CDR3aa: CASSRDTNYGYTF
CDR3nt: TGTGCCAGCAGCCGGGACACTAACTATGGCTACACCTTC

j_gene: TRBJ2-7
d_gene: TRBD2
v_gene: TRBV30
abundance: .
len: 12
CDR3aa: CAWRAGVYEQYF
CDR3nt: TGTGCCTGGAGGGCGGGAGTCTACGAGCAGTACTTC

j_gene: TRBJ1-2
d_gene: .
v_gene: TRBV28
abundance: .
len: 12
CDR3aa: CASSQGNYGYTF
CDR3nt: TGTGCCAGCAGTCAGGGAAACTATGGCTACACCTTC

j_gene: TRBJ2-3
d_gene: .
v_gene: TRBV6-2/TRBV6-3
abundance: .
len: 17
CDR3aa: CASSRLASPSSTDTQYF
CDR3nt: TGTGCCAGCAGTCGTCTAGCGTCCCCTTCTTCCACAGATACGCAGTATTTT

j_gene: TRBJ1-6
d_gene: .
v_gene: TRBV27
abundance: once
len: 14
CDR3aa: CASSSQGRGLVLHF
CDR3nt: TGTGCCAGCAGTTCACAGGGCCGTGGGTTGGTGCTCCACTTT

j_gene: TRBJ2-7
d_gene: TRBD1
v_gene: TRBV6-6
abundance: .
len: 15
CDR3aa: CASSYFGQGTYEQYF
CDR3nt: TGTGCCAGCAGTTACTTCGGACAGGGAACCTACGAGCAGTACTTC

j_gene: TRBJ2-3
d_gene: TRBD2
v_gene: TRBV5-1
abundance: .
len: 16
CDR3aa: CASSLAPSSGGVLLYF
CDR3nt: TGCGCCAGCAGCTTGGCCCCATCTAGCGGGGGGGTACTTTTGTATTTT

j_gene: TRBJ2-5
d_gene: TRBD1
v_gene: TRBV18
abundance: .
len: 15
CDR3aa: CASSKRGQGPETQYF
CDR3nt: TGTGCCAGCTCTAAAAGGGGACAGGGTCCAGAGACCCAGTACTTC

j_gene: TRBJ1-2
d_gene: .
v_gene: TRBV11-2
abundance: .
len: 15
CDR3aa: CASSFSGGPLYGYTF
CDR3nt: TGTGCCAGCAGCTTTAGCGGGGGCCCCCTCTATGGCTACACCTTC

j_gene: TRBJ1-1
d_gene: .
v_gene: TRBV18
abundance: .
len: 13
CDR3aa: CATFGGERTEAFF
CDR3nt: TGTGCCACCTTTGGGGGGGAGCGCACTGAAGCTTTCTTT

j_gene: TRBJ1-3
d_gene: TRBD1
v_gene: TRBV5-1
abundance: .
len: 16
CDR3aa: CASSPQQGTSGNTIYF
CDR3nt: TGCGCCAGCAGCCCCCAACAGGGGACCTCTGGAAACACCATATATTTT

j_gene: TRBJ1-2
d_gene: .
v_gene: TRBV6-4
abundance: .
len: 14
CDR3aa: CASSEDRSNYGYTF
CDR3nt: TGTGCCAGCAGTGAGGACAGATCTAACTATGGCTACACCTTC

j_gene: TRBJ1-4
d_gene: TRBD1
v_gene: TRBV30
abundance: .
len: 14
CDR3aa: CAYDRTGLREKLFF
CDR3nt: TGTGCCTATGACAGGACAGGCTTACGGGAAAAACTGTTTTTT

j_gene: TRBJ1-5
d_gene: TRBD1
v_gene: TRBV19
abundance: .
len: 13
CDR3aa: CASRDRGGQPQHF
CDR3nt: TGTGCCAGTAGAGACAGGGGAGGTCAGCCCCAGCATTTT

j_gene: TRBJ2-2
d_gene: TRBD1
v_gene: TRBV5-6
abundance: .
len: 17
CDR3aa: CASSLFETGLNTGELFF
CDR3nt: TGTGCCAGCAGCTTATTTGAGACAGGGCTGAACACCGGGGAGCTGTTTTTT

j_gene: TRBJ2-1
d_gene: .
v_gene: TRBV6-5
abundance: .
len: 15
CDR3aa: CASSYDRSSYNEQFF
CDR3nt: TGTGCCAGCAGTTATGACAGGAGCTCCTACAATGAGCAGTTCTTC

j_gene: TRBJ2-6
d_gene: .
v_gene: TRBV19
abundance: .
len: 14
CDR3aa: CASTGGPGANVLTF
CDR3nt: TGTGCCAGTACAGGGGGGCCTGGGGCCAACGTCCTGACTTTC

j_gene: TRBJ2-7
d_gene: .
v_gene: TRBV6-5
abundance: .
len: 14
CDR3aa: CASSYAAGPYEQYF
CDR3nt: TGTGCCAGCAGTTACGCGGCAGGGCCCTACGAGCAGTACTTC

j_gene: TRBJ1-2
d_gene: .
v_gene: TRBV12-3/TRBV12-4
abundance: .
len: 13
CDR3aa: CASSLGQGYGYTF
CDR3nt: TGTGCCAGCAGTTTAGGGCAGGGGTATGGCTACACCTTC

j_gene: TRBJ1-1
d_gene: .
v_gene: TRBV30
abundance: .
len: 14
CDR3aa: CAWRPYQTGVEAFF
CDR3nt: TGTGCCTGGAGGCCGTATCAGACAGGCGTTGAAGCTTTCTTT

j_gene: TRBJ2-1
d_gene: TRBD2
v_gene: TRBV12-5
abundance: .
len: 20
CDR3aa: CASGLVLNSGSLRSYNEQFF
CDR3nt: TGTGCTAGTGGTTTGGTACTTAATAGCGGGAGTCTTCGCTCCTACAATGAGCAGTTCTTC

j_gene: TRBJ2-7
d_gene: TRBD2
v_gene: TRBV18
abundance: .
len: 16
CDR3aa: CASSPKPSGGSYEQYF
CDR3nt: TGTGCCAGCTCACCGAAACCCAGCGGGGGCTCCTACGAGCAGTACTTC

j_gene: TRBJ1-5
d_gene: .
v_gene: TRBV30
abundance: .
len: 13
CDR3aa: CAWSVVRNQPQHF
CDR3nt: TGTGCCTGGAGTGTAGTCAGGAATCAGCCCCAGCATTTT

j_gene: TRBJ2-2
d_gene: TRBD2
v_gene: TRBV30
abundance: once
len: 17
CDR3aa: CAWRPRTSGGNTGELFF
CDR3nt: TGTGCCTGGAGACCTAGGACTAGCGGGGGGAACACCGGGGAGCTGTTTTTT

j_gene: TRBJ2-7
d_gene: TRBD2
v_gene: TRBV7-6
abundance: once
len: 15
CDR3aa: CASSLVGGGYDEQYF
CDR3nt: TGTGCCAGCAGCTTAGTGGGCGGGGGTTACGACGAGCAGTACTTC

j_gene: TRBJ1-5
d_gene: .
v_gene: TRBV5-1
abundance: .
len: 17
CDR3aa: CASSSLGESYSNQPQHF
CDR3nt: TGCGCCAGCAGCTCTTTGGGAGAGAGTTATAGCAATCAGCCCCAGCATTTT

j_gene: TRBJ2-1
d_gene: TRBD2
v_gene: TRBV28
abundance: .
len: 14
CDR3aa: CASFRLAGNNEQFF
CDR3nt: TGTGCCAGCTTTAGACTAGCGGGAAACAATGAGCAGTTCTTC

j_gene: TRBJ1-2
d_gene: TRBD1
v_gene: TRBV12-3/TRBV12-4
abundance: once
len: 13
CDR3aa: CASSFPRGEGYTF
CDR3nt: TGTGCCAGCAGTTTTCCCAGGGGGGAAGGCTACACCTTC

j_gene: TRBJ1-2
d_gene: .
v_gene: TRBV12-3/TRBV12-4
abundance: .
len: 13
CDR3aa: CASTHDSPYGYTF
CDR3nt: TGTGCCAGCACCCACGACAGCCCCTATGGCTACACCTTC

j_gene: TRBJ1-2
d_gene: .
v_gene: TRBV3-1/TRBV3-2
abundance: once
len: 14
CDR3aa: CASSQGRGINGYTF
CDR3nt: TGTGCCAGCAGCCAAGGGCGGGGTATCAATGGCTACACCTTC

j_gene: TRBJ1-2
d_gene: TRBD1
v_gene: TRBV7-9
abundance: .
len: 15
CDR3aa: CASSLESRGTYGYTF
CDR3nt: TGTGCCAGCAGCTTAGAATCCAGGGGGACTTATGGCTACACCTTC

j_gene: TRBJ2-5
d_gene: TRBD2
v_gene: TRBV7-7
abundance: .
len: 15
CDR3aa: CASSSLGGEKETQYF
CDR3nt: TGTGCTAGCAGCTCCCTGGGAGGGGAAAAAGAGACCCAGTACTTC

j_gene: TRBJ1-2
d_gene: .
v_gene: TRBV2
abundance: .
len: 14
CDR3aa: CASSPQAEHYGYTF
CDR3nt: TGTGCCAGCAGCCCTCAGGCTGAGCACTATGGCTACACCTTC

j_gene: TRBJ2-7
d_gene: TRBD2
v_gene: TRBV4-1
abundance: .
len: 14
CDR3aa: CASSYGLAGDEQYF
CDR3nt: TGCGCCAGCAGCTACGGACTAGCGGGGGATGAGCAGTACTTC

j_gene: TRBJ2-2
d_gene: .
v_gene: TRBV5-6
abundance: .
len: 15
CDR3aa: CASSPRTPWTGELFF
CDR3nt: TGTGCCAGCAGCCCCCGGACTCCGTGGACCGGGGAGCTGTTTTTT

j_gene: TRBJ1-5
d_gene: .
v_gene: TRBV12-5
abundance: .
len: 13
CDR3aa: CASGRDILQPQHF
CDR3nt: TGTGCTAGTGGCAGGGACATTTTGCAGCCCCAGCATTTT